This TCR beta chain appears in the sequencing data of a study of naive and memory T cell subsets. The SP2 primer and nested alpha and beta constant region primers amplified ligated cDNA in four rounds. TCRdb passed the UMI-ligation and nested PCR reads through MiXCR, listing each CDR3 protein once. The profile covers 25,000 to 35,000 distinct CDR3 sequences, with 6.7% appearing a single time and approximately 3.3% taken by the ten largest. As for treatment: skin biopsy from PPD injection site in Mantoux-positive individual. TCR cDNA received a 3' ligated oligonucleotide that carried a UMI. The CDR3 spans 18 residues. CDR1 is LGHNA, CDR2 YNFKEQ, per germline. As to this clonotype: Mismatch with germline at one junction end may stem from a read error.

This sequence was found in an adult in good health. Source: skin, taken from a tuberculin skin test site. This chain connects TRBV4-2 to TRBJ1-5, with D uncertain. The CDR3 loop reads CASSQDPRHDYSNQPQLF. The CDR3 nucleotides read TGTGCCAGCAGCCAAGATCCCAGGCACGACTATAGCAATCAGCCCCAGCTTTTT.